This T cell receptor beta chain comes out of a study of T cell repertoires in cytomegalovirus infection. General study results and limits: Ex vivo, HLA-C-restricted CMV-specific TCR beta clonotypes prevailed over the rest of the response.

CDR3 length equals 14 residues. The germline CDR1 and CDR2 sequences are LNHDA and SQIVND (reference sequence). V lost 8 bases to trimming and J lost 5 bases; unmatched junction nucleotides: 12. TCRdb used MiXCR to reprocess the reads, holding one entry per CDR3 protein. The table has 800,000 to 950,000 distinct CDR3 sequences, about 31% seen once. Worth noting for this clonotype: Its antigen is as yet unknown.

The clonotype comes from a human donor in good health (CMV status not recorded). Some clones in this sample may be carry-over from other donors' samples. The starting material was cultured CD8+ T cells from PBMCs, obtained from culture after CMV antigen stimulation. The chain carries TRBV19 and TRBJ2-7; 7 bases agree with TRBD1. In DNA form, the CDR3 reads TGTGCCAGTGCAAGCGAGGGGGCCGACGACGAGCAGTACTTC. As protein: CASASEGADDEQYF.